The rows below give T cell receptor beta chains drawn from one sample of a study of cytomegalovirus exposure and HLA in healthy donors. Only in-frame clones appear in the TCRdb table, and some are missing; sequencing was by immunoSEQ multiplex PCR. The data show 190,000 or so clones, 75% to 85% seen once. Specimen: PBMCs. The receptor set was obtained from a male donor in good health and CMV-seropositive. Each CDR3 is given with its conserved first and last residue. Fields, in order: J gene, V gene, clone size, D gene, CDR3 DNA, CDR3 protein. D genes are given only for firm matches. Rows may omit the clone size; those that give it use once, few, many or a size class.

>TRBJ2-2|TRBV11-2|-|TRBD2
TGTGCCAGCAGCCGGGGGGGGCGGATCTCCGGGGAGCTGTTTTTT
CASSRGGRISGELFF
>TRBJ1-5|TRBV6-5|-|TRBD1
TGTGCCAGCAGTTACGGACAGGCTCCCAATCAGCCCCAGCATTTT
CASSYGQAPNQPQHF
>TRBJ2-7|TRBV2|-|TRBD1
TGTGCCAGACAGGGGGCTAGGGACGAGCAGTACTTC
CARQGARDEQYF
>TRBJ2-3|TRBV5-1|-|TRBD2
TGCGCCAGCAGCACTACCGGGACTAGCGGGAAGGGGACAGATACGCAGTATTTT
CASSTTGTSGKGTDTQYF
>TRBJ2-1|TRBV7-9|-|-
TGTGCCAGCAGCACGAACCGGGACTCACCCTACAATGAGCAGTTCTTC
CASSTNRDSPYNEQFF
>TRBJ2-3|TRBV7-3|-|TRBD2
TGTGCCAGCAGCTTACGGCGGGGGGGGACAGATACGCAGTATTTT
CASSLRRGGTDTQYF
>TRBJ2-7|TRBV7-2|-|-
TGTGCCAGCAGCCCAGATCGGGTTCTTAGCTCCTACGAGCAGTACTTC
CASSPDRVLSSYEQYF
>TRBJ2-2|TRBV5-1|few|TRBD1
TGCGCCAGCAGCTTGGCCACGGCAGGGGGCTTGGGCACCGGGGAGCTGTTTTTT
CASSLATAGGLGTGELFF
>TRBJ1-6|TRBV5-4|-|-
TGTGCCAGCAGCACTCAGGGCTTAGGGAATTCACCCCTCCACTTT
CASSTQGLGNSPLHF
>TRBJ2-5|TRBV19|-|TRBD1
TGTGCCAGTAGTACCGCCACAGGGGGACAAGAGACCCAGTACTTC
CASSTATGGQETQYF
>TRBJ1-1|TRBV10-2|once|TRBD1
TGCGCCAGCAGCCCGGACAGGGGCCGGGGGGACACTGAAGCTTTCTTT
CASSPDRGRGDTEAFF
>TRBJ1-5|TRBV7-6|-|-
TGTGCCAGCAGCCTGACATCCTATAGCAATCAGCCCCAGCATTTT
CASSLTSYSNQPQHF
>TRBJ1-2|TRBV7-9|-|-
TGTGCCAGCAGCTTAGCCCAGTTTAACTATGGCTACACCTTC
CASSLAQFNYGYTF
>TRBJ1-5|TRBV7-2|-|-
TGTGCCAGCAGCTTCATGAAGGGGGTGGGTCAGCCCCAGCATTTT
CASSFMKGVGQPQHF
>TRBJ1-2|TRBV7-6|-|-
TGTGCCAGCAGCTTAGTAGGGAGGGATAGGTACACCTTC
CASSLVGRDRYTF
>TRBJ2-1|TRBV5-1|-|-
TGCGCCAGCGGCCTCGGGGGAGATTACAATGAGCAGTTCTTC
CASGLGGDYNEQFF
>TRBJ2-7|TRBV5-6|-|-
TGTGCCAGCAGCCCTCCAACAGGTCTGAGCTACGAGCAGTACTTC
CASSPPTGLSYEQYF
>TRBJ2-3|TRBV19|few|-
TGTGCCAGTAGTACTGGACAGCTAAACACAGATACGCAGTATTTT
CASSTGQLNTDTQYF
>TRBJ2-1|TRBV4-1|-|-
TGCGCCAGCAGCGCGCCGCCGTCCCTCTACAATGAGCAGTTCTTC
CASSAPPSLYNEQFF
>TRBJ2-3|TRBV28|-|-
TGTGCCAGCAGTTTAGGGGGGAGAGGTTTAGGGGATACGCAGTATTTT
CASSLGGRGLGDTQYF
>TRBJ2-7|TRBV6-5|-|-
TGTGCCAGCAGTAGGGCAGGGGGGTCCTACGAGCAGTACTTC
CASSRAGGSYEQYF
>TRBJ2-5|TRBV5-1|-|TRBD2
TGCGCCAGCAGCTTGGATAGCGGGGGACAAGAGACCCAGTACTTC
CASSLDSGGQETQYF
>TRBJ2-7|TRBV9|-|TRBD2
TGTGCCAGCAGCGTTGGACTAGCGGGAAACTACGAGCAGTACTTC
CASSVGLAGNYEQYF
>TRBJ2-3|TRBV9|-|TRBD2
TGTGCCAGCAGCGTAGAGGCGGGAGGACGCACAGATACGCAGTATTTT
CASSVEAGGRTDTQYF
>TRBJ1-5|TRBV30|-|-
TGTGCCTGGAGTCGACCCGACACCGTTAATCAGCCCCAGCATTTT
CAWSRPDTVNQPQHF
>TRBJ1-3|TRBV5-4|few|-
TGTGCCAGCAGCTTGTACGGGTACTCTGGAAACACCATATATTTT
CASSLYGYSGNTIYF
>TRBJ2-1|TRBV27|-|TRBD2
TGTGCCAGCACCGGGGGGGCCTATGAGCAGTTCTTC
CASTGGAYEQFF
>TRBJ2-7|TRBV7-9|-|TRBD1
TGTTCCAGCAGCTTAGTTGGACAGGGCCCCTACGAGCAGTACTTC
CSSSLVGQGPYEQYF
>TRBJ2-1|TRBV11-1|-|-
TGTGCCAGCAGCCTCGACACCTACAATGAGCAGTTCTTC
CASSLDTYNEQFF
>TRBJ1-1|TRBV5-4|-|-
TGTGCCAGCAGCTCCTTTACAATGAACACTGAAGCTTTCTTT
CASSSFTMNTEAFF
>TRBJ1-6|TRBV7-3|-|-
TGTGCCAGCAGCCAGGACAGCTCGAATTCACCCCTCCACTTT
CASSQDSSNSPLHF
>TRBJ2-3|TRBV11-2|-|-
TGTGCCAGCAGCTTACTCCCGTCCCAGGGGCGCACAGATACGCAGTATTTT
CASSLLPSQGRTDTQYF
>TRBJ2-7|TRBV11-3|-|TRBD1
TGTGCCAGCAGCTACGGGACAGGGATTTCCTACGAGCAGTACTTC
CASSYGTGISYEQYF
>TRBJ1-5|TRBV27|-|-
TGTGCCAGCAGTTTTTACGGCGGAGACCCATCACGGGCCCAGCATTTT
CASSFYGGDPSRAQHF
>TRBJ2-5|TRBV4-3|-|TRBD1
TGCGCCAGCAGCCAAGAAGGGACAGTATTGCGGCAAGAGACCCAGTACTTC
CASSQEGTVLRQETQYF
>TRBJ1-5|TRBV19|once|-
TGTGCCAGTAGTATAGATCTACGGCAGCCCCAGCATTTT
CASSIDLRQPQHF
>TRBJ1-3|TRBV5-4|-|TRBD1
TGTGCCAGCAGCATCGCAGGGGGTTCTGGAAACACCATATATTTT
CASSIAGGSGNTIYF
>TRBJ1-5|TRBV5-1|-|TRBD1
TGCGCCAGCAGCCCTGGGACAGCCAATCAGCCCCAGCATTTT
CASSPGTANQPQHF
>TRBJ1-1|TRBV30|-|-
TGTGCCTGGAATAGTCCCCAAAATTCAGGGACTGCGAACACTGAAGCTTTCTTT
CAWNSPQNSGTANTEAFF
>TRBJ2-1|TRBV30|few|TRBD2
TGTGCCTGGAGTCCCTTTGAGCGGGAGCAAGATGAGCAGTTCTTC
CAWSPFEREQDEQFF
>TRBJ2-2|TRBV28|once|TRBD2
TGTGCCAGCAGTCTACCGCCGACGAGCGGGAGACTCACCGGGGAGCTGTTTTTT
CASSLPPTSGRLTGELFF
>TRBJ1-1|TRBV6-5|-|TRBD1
TGTGCCAGCAGTTCGACAGGGGGCAGAGCAACTGAAGCTTTCTTT
CASSSTGGRATEAFF
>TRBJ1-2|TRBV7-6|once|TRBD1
TGTGCCAGCAGCCGGGGACAGAACTATGGCTACACCTTC
CASSRGQNYGYTF
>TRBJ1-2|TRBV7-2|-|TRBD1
TGTGCCAGCAGCGAGCAGGGGGCCTATGGCTACACCTTC
CASSEQGAYGYTF
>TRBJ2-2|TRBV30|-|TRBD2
TGTGCCTGGAGCGAATATAGCGGGAGCACCGGGGAGCTGTTTTTT
CAWSEYSGSTGELFF
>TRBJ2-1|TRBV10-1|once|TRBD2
TGCGCCAGCAGTGAGCAATTTGCTAGCGGGTCAAGGTCCCTACTCCTGCATGAGCAGTTCTTC
CASSEQFASGSRSLLLHEQFF
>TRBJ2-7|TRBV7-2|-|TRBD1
TGTGCCAGCAGTTTTGGGACAGGGCACTACGAGCAGTACTTC
CASSFGTGHYEQYF
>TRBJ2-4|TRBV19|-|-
TGTGCCAGTAGTATAGCGACTGCCTTGAGGCAGTACTTC
CASSIATALRQYF
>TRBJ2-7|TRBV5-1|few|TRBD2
TGCGCCAGCAGCTTGGGGGGAGCGGGGAACTACGAGCAGTACTTC
CASSLGGAGNYEQYF